A selection of T cell receptor beta chains follows, all from one sample in a study of post-analysis software for immune sequencing data. MiXCR, run by TCRdb on the PCR reads, gives a single entry per CDR3 protein. The sample comprises approximately 440,000 distinct CDR3 sequences, approximately 45% of which are singletons, and 12% rests with the top ten. The sample taken for sequencing was blood. These TCRs come from a girl aged 5-17 years with multiple sclerosis. Both conserved end residues are part of each CDR3. The order of the fields is D gene, V gene, clone size, J gene, CDR3 DNA, CDR3 protein. The D gene is left open where the match is weak. Clone size is given for some rows only: seen once, a few or many times, or a class if the clone is expanded.

D: NA; V: TRBV29-1; size: once; J: TRBJ2-7; DNA: TGCAGCGTTGAAGCAGGGGCGGTTGCCTACGAGCAGTACTTC; CDR3: CSVEAGAVAYEQYF
D: NA; V: TRBV6-6; size: NA; J: TRBJ1-2; DNA: TGTGCCAGCACCCAGAACCGGGTTCTTAACTATGGCTACACCTTC; CDR3: CASTQNRVLNYGYTF
D: TRBD2; V: TRBV10-3; size: NA; J: TRBJ2-3; DNA: TGTGCCATCAGAGCGGGGGGGAGCACAGATACGCAGTATTTT; CDR3: CAIRAGGSTDTQYF
D: TRBD2; V: TRBV12-3/TRBV12-4; size: NA; J: TRBJ2-7; DNA: TGTGCCAGCAGTTTCGGGGAGGGCCCCTACTACGAGCAGTACTTC; CDR3: CASSFGEGPYYEQYF
D: NA; V: TRBV3-1; size: NA; J: TRBJ2-7; DNA: TGTGCCAGCAGCCATTTCCATCTGTACGAGCAGTACTTC; CDR3: CASSHFHLYEQYF
D: NA; V: TRBV6-5; size: few; J: TRBJ2-1; DNA: TGTGCCAGCGGAAAGACGTGGGGCTCCTACAATGAGCAGTTCTTC; CDR3: CASGKTWGSYNEQFF
D: TRBD1; V: TRBV18; size: many; J: TRBJ2-7; DNA: TGTGCCAGCTCACCAGGCGACAGGGGGCAGCCCTACGAGCAGTACTTC; CDR3: CASSPGDRGQPYEQYF
D: NA; V: TRBV12-3/TRBV12-4; size: few; J: TRBJ1-6; DNA: TGTGCCACCAAAACCACTGGGGTCTGGGAGGATTCACCCCTCCACTTT; CDR3: CATKTTGVWEDSPLHF
D: TRBD2; V: TRBV12-3/TRBV12-4; size: NA; J: TRBJ2-3; DNA: TGTGCCAGCAGCGTCCTGGGACTATCCTACAGCACAGATACGCAGTATTTT; CDR3: CASSVLGLSYSTDTQYF
D: NA; V: TRBV28; size: once; J: TRBJ2-7; DNA: TGTGCCAGCAGTTTCCGGGCTTCAGATAGAGGCTACGAGCAGTACTTC; CDR3: CASSFRASDRGYEQYF
D: NA; V: TRBV7-9; size: NA; J: TRBJ2-1; DNA: TGTGCCAGCAGCCCCCGGGCGGTGAGGGCCTCCTACAATGAGCAGTTCTTC; CDR3: CASSPRAVRASYNEQFF
D: TRBD1; V: TRBV28; size: NA; J: TRBJ2-4; DNA: TGTGCCAGCAGTTCCCAACAGGGGGCGATTTACTTC; CDR3: CASSSQQGAIYF